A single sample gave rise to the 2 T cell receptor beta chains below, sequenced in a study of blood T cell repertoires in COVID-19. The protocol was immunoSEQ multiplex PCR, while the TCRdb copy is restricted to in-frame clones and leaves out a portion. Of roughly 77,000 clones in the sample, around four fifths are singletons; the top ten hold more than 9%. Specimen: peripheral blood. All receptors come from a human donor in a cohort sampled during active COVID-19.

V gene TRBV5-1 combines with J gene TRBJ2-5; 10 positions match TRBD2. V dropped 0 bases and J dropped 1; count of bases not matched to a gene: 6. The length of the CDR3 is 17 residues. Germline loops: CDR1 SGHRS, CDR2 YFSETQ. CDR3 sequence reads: CASSLAGSSGGQETQYF. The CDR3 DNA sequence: TGCGCCAGCAGCTTGGCCGGGTCTAGCGGGGGCCAAGAGACCCAGTACTTC.

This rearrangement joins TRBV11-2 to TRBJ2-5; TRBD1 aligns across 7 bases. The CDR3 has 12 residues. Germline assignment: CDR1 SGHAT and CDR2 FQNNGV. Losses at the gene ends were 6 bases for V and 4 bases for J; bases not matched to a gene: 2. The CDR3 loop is CASSRGPETQYF. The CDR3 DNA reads TGTGCCAGCAGTAGGGGGCCAGAGACCCAGTACTTC.